These 21 T cell receptor beta chains came from one sample sequenced in a study of regulatory T cells in long-lasting Graves disease. Time point noted: newly diagnosed GD, antithyroid drugs for less than 3 months. RNA isolated from PBMCs was used to make the TCR library. iRepertoire HTBI primers and Arm-PCR of CDR3 regions built TCR beta libraries. One entry per CDR3 protein, called by TCRdb with MiXCR from the multiplex PCR reads. The sample lists approximately 400,000 distinct CDR3 sequences, around a sixth occurring once. Sequenced here: peripheral blood mononuclear cells (PBMCs), sampled at new diagnosis, from a patient treated with antithyroid drugs. Every receptor here comes from a female donor with Graves disease.

At least ten counts were recorded for this clonotype. V is TRBV13 and J is TRBJ1-1, with D unclear. V gave up 7 bases and J gave up 2 bases, with 14 bases separating them. CDR1 is PRHDT and CDR2 is FYEKMQ in the germline V gene (reference sequence). The CDR3 covers 14 residues. CDR3: CASTSWQDNTEAFF. In DNA form, the CDR3 reads TGTGCCAGCACAAGCTGGCAGGATAACACTGAAGCTTTCTTT.

This clonotype was recorded many times. The chain combines TRBV28 with TRBJ2-7; 9 nucleotides match TRBD2. Unmatched junction bases numbered 6, after V lost 6 bases and J lost 3 bases. Per the germline V gene, CDR1 is MDHEN and CDR2 is SYDVKM. The CDR3 spans 14 residues. CDR3: CASSLAGVYYEQYF. Written as DNA, the CDR3 is TGTGCCAGCAGCTTAGCGGGAGTCTACTACGAGCAGTACTTC. Full variable domain (missing parts from reference TRBV28 and TRBJ2-7): DVKVTQSSRYLVKRTGEKVFLECVQDMDHENMFWYRQDPGLGLRLIYFSYDVKMKEKGDIPEGYSVSREKKERFSLILESASTNQTSMYLCASSLAGVYYEQYFGPGTRLTVT.

The sample holds a few counts of this clonotype. The chain combines TRBV7-2 with TRBJ2-3, with TRBD2 identical over 9 bases. The trim removed 5 bases at V and 3 bases at J, leaving 6 bases unmatched. The CDR3 contains 15 residues. Germline lookup yields CDR1 SGHTA and CDR2 FQGNSA. CDR3 in DNA: TGTGCCAGCAGCCTTAGCGGGAGTGGTACAGATACGCAGTATTTT. This gives the protein CASSLSGSGTDTQYF.

The CDR3 reads CASSMDGYTF. The CDR3 nucleotides read TGTGCCAGTAGTATGGATGGCTACACCTTC. The chain couples TRBV19 to TRBJ1-2; D is unclear. Germline lookup yields CDR1 LNHDA and CDR2 SQIVND (reference sequence). The CDR3 runs to 10 residues. The V and J ends lost 3 bases and 6 bases respectively, with 2 bases between them. Using reference TRBV19 and TRBJ1-2 for the parts outside the CDR3, the full variable domain is DGGITQSPKYLFRKEGQNVTLSCEQNLNHDAMYWYRQDPGQGLRLIYYSQIVNDFQKGDIAEGYSVSREKKESFPLTVTSAQKNPTAFYLCASSMDGYTFGSGTRLTVV.

This clonotype was seen more than once but under ten times. V gene TRBV19 combines with J gene TRBJ2-5; TRBD2 matches 7 bases. Per germline, CDR1 LNHDA and CDR2 SQIVND (reference sequence). CDR3 length equals 13 residues. V gave up 8 bases and J gave up 2 bases; unmatched junction bases: 5. The DNA of the CDR3 is TGTGCCAGTGTAGCGGGCCCTCAAGAGACCCAGTACTTC. This translates into CASVAGPQETQYF.

This clonotype has ten or more counts. The chain couples TRBV5-6 to TRBJ2-7; 8 bases map to TRBD1. The germline gives CDR1 SGHDT, CDR2 YYEEEE. The CDR3 has 14 residues. The ends lost 5 bases at V and 3 bases at J; junction bases unmatched: 7. The CDR3 is CASSLQGAGYEQYF. As DNA, the CDR3 is TGTGCCAGCAGTCTCCAGGGGGCCGGCTACGAGCAGTACTTC. The full variable domain, in which reference TRBV5-6 and TRBJ2-7 provide the parts outside the CDR3, is DAGVTQSPTHLIKTRGQQVTLRCSPKSGHDTVSWYQQALGQGPQFIFQYYEEEERQRGNFPDRFSGHQFPNYSSELNVNALLLGDSALYLCASSLQGAGYEQYFGPGTRLTVT.

This clonotype came up many times. The chain combines TRBV20-1 with TRBJ2-1; 8 nucleotides align to TRBD2. The CDR3 length is 14 residues. Germline CDR1 reads DFQATT; CDR2 reads SNEGSKA (reference sequence). The V gene end was trimmed by 5 bases and the J gene end by 2 bases; junction bases not matched to a gene: 5. The CDR3 region has the DNA TGCAGTGCTGCCCGGGGGGGGACCTACAATGAGCAGTTCTTC. It translates to CSAARGGTYNEQFF.

This clonotype was recorded at least ten times. This rearrangement joins TRBV19 to TRBJ1-1; D is unclear. There are 14 residues in the CDR3. In germline, CDR1 is LNHDA, CDR2 SQIVND (reference sequence). With 3 bases removed from V and 2 bases from J, the gap between germline ends came to 10 bases. The CDR3 region has the DNA TGTGCCAGTAGTATTCTCGCCAGTAACACTGAAGCTTTCTTT. Encoded protein: CASSILASNTEAFF.

This clonotype was seen many times. The chain recombines TRBV27 with TRBJ1-1; D might be TRBD1 (6 bases). This CDR3 comprises 13 residues. With 6 bases removed from V and 3 bases from J, the gap between germline ends came to 11 bases. CDR1 MNHEY and CDR2 SMNVEV come from the germline V gene (reference sequence). The CDR3 spells CASRLDRYTEAFF. DNA of the CDR3: TGTGCCAGCAGATTGGACAGATACACTGAAGCTTTCTTT.

This clonotype occurred many times. The genes are TRBV28 and TRBJ2-7, with unresolved D. Germline CDR1 reads MDHEN; CDR2 reads SYDVKM. The V end was cut by 6 bases, the J end by 3 bases, with 24 bases between. This CDR3 spans 17 amino acids. CDR3 loop: CASSSTLISSFYYEQYF. DNA for the CDR3: TGTGCCAGCAGCTCCACCTTGATCTCGAGCTTCTACTACGAGCAGTACTTC.

The V gene is TRBV9, the J gene TRBJ1-4, with TRBD1 matching 7 bases. Losses at the gene ends were 3 bases for V and 8 bases for J; bases not matched to a gene: 10. Germline CDR1 and CDR2: SGDLS and YYNGEE. This CDR3 has 15 residues. The CDR3 is CASSDYRDREEKLFF. CDR3 nucleotide sequence: TGTGCCAGCAGCGACTACCGGGACAGAGAGGAAAAACTGTTTTTT. The whole variable domain, remainder taken from reference TRBV9 and TRBJ1-4, is DSGVTQTPKHLITATGQRVTLRCSPRSGDLSVYWYQQSLDQGLQFLIQYYNGEERAKGNILERFSAQQFPDLHSELNLSSLELGDSALYFCASSDYRDREEKLFFGSGTQLSVL.

This clonotype was seen repeatedly, ten times or more. The chain carries TRBV19 and TRBJ1-5; 7 positions match TRBD1. V lost 9 bases and J lost 6; bases outside the gene matches: 11. The germline V gene has CDR1 LNHDA and CDR2 SQIVND (reference sequence). The CDR3 consists of 14 residues. Written as DNA, the CDR3 is TGTGCCAGCATTAGTCCAGGGGGGGTTCAGCCCCAGCATTTT. It encodes CASISPGGVQPQHF. The complete variable domain, with remaining parts taken from reference TRBV19 and TRBJ1-5, reads DGGITQSPKYLFRKEGQNVTLSCEQNLNHDAMYWYRQDPGQGLRLIYYSQIVNDFQKGDIAEGYSVSREKKESFPLTVTSAQKNPTAFYLCASISPGGVQPQHFGDGTRLSIL.

This clonotype was found many times. V and J are TRBV4-1 and TRBJ2-7; unclear D gene. The CDR3 runs to 14 residues. V dropped 1 base and J dropped 3 bases, with 10 bases sitting between them. Germline V gene lookup returns CDR1 MGHRA and CDR2 YSYEKL. CDR3 in amino acids: CASSQGSRNYEQYF. The CDR3 bases are TGCGCCAGCAGCCAAGGGAGCAGGAACTACGAGCAGTACTTC.

This clonotype was recorded a few times. The chain has TRBV7-8 and TRBJ2-3; D gene unclear. The V end was cut by 2 bases, the J end by 6 bases, with 12 bases between. This CDR3 is built from 14 residues. The germline V gene has CDR1 SGHVS and CDR2 FQNEAQ. The CDR3 sequence: CASSLRSYADTQYF. Written as DNA, the CDR3 is TGTGCCAGCAGCTTACGGAGTTACGCGGATACGCAGTATTTT. The whole variable domain, filled in from reference TRBV7-8 and TRBJ2-3, reads GAGVSQSPRYKVAKRGQDVALRCDPISGHVSLFWYQQALGQGPEFLTYFQNEAQLDKSGLPSDRFFAERPEGSVSTLKIQRTQQEDSAVYLCASSLRSYADTQYFGPGTRLTVL.

This clonotype turned up a few times. The CDR3 here is CASSLFTRDNSPLHF. The CDR3 bases are TGTGCCAGCAGCTTGTTTACCCGAGATAATTCACCCCTCCACTTT. The rearrangement joins TRBV7-2 to TRBJ1-6; no reliable D call. The V gene's germline CDR1 is SGHTA and CDR2 FQGNSA. This CDR3 spans 15 amino acids. Trimming pared 3 bases from V and 5 bases from J, leaving 11 bases between.

This clonotype was seen a handful of times. The V call is TRBV20-1, the J call TRBJ2-1; 11 nucleotides align to TRBD2. V was pared by 0 bases and J by 8 bases, with 9 bases of the junction left unmatched. Germline V gene lookup returns CDR1 DFQATT and CDR2 SNEGSKA (reference sequence). CDR3 length: 16 residues. CDR3 residues: CSAREIAGGGVDEQFF. The CDR3 DNA follows: TGCAGTGCTAGAGAGATAGCGGGGGGGGGTGTGGATGAGCAGTTCTTC.

This clonotype was observed a few times. V and J are TRBV20-1 and TRBJ2-7; 9 bases are shared with TRBD2. The trim removed 6 bases at V and 6 bases at J, leaving 6 bases unmatched. This CDR3 has 12 residues. Germline-derived CDR1 and CDR2 are DFQATT and SNEGSKA (reference sequence). CDR3 coding DNA: TGCAGTGCGGCTAGCGGGAATGTCGAGCAGTACTTC. Residues: CSAASGNVEQYF.

This clonotype appeared a few times. V gene TRBV12-5 combines with J gene TRBJ1-3, with a possible D match to TRBD1 (6 bases). The germline CDR1 and CDR2 sequences are LGHNT and FRNRAP. The CDR3 runs to 15 residues. V was pared by 7 bases and J by 0 bases, with 13 bases between. This CDR3 reads CASARTAYSGNTIYF. In DNA, the CDR3 is TGTGCTAGTGCCCGGACAGCTTACTCTGGAAACACCATATATTTT. Drawing the rest from reference TRBV12-5 and TRBJ1-3, the complete variable domain is DARVTQTPRHKVTEMGQEVTMRCQPILGHNTVFWYRQTMMQGLELLAYFRNRAPLDDSGMPKDRFSAEMPDATLATLKIQPSEPRDSAVYFCASARTAYSGNTIYFGEGSWLTVV.

This chain connects TRBV6-4 to TRBJ1-1; no clear D. Per the germline V gene, CDR1 is MRHNA and CDR2 is SNTAGT. This CDR3 contains 16 residues. The ends were cut back, 3 bases at V and 1 base at J, with 15 bases in the middle. The CDR3: CASSERIFGPNTEAFF. The CDR3 region has the DNA TGTGCCAGCAGTGAAAGAATATTCGGCCCGAACACTGAAGCTTTCTTT.

This clonotype has a handful of counts. This chain joins TRBV14 and TRBJ2-5; D is perhaps TRBD2 (6 bases). Germline lookup yields CDR1 SGHDN and CDR2 FVKESK. Trimming removed 4 bases from V and 7 bases from J, with 13 bases in between. CDR3 length equals 13 residues. CDR3: CASSRGTMGTQYF. The CDR3 DNA reads TGTGCCAGCAGCCGCGGGACGATGGGGACCCAGTACTTC. Combining the CDR3 with reference TRBV14 and TRBJ2-5 gives the whole variable domain EAGVTQFPSHSVIEKGQTVTLRCDPISGHDNLYWYRRVMGKEIKFLLHFVKESKQDESGMPNNRFLAERTGGTYSTLKVQPAELEDSGVYFCASSRGTMGTQYFGPGTRLLVL.

The sample holds a few counts of this clonotype. The V and J genes are TRBV6-1 and TRBJ1-6; 8 nucleotides align to TRBD1. This CDR3 has 20 residues. Trimming cost V 4 bases and J 4 bases; bases outside gene matches: 18. CDR1 MNHNS and CDR2 SASEGT come from the germline V gene. This CDR3 is CASSGRPDRDPTTYNSPLHF. The CDR3 nucleotides are TGTGCCAGCAGTGGCCGCCCGGACAGGGATCCAACTACTTATAATTCACCCCTCCACTTT.